This TCR beta chain was sequenced for a study of OX40 agonist ivuxolimab in advanced cancers. Trimming stripped 4 bases from V and 7 bases from J, with 14 bases between. Per germline, CDR1 SQVTM and CDR2 ANQGSEA. The CDR3 length is 12 residues. About this clone itself: What it binds is unknown. Other DNA sequences in the same sample also yield this CDR3.

Overall study findings and caveats: Expanded peripheral T cells had an undetermined antigen specificity. Clones of CD4+ and CD8+ blood T cells grew by week 6 at doses of 0.1 to 3.0 mg/kg.

Sampled blood was obtained at baseline, cycle 4 day 1, and cycle 7 day 1. Generated by immunoSEQ multiplex PCR, the TCRdb table keeps only in-frame clones and is missing some. There are around 15,000 clones in the sample; around 86% occur only once, and 9% to 15% lies in the top ten. The TCR comes from an adult with an advanced solid tumor such as melanoma, head and neck, liver or kidney cancer. The V call is TRBV29-1, the J call TRBJ2-7, with D tentatively TRBD1 or TRBD2 (6 bases each). This material consisted of CD4+ or CD8+ T cells sorted from blood, taken in a trial of the OX40 agonist ivuxolimab. The CDR3 region is CSVGLGGWEQYF. The CDR3 bases are TGCAGCGTTGGGCTAGGGGGGTGGGAGCAGTACTTC.